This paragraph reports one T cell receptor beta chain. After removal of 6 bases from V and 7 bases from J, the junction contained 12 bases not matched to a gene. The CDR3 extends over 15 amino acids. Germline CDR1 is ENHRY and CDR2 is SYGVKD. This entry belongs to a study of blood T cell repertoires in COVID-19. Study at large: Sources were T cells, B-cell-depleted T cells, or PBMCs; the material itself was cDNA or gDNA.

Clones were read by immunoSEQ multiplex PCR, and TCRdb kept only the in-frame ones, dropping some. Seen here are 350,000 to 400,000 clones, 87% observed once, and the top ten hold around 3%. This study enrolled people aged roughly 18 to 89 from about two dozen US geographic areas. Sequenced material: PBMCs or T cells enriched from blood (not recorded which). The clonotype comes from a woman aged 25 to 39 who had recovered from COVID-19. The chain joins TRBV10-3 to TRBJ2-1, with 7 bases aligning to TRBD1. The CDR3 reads CAISRTEGAGNEQFF. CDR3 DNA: TGTGCCATCAGCCGGACTGAGGGGGCAGGGAATGAGCAGTTCTTC.